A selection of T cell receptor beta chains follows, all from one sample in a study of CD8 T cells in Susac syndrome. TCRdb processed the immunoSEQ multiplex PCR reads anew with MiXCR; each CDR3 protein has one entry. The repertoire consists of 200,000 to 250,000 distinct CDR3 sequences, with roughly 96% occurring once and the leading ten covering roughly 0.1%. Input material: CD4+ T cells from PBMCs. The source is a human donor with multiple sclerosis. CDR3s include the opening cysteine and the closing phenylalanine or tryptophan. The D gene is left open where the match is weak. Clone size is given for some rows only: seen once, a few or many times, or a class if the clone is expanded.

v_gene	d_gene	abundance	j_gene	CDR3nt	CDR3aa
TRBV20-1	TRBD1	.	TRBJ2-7	TGCAGTGCTAGAGTAACGCCTCTCGGGACAGCTAACCCAATGACCTACGAGCAGTACTTC	CSARVTPLGTANPMTYEQYF
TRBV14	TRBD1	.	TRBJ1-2	TGTGCCAGCAGCCCTAAAGAGGGGGCCTGGAGCTATGGCTACACCTTC	CASSPKEGAWSYGYTF
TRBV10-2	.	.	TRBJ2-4	TGCGCCATGGGGACATTGGACATTCAGTACTTC	CAMGTLDIQYF
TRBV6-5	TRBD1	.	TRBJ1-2	TGTGCCAGCAGGGGGACAGGGGCGAACTATGGCTACACCTTC	CASRGTGANYGYTF
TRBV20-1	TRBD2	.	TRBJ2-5	TGCAGTGCCAAGCACCCACTAGCGGGGAGAGAGACCCAGTACTTC	CSAKHPLAGRETQYF
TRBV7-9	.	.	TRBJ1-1	TGTGCCAGCAGCTTTGACAGACCGAACACTGAAGCTTTCTTT	CASSFDRPNTEAFF
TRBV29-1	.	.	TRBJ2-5	TGCAGCGTTGTCTGGGGGGCAGGTGGAGAGACCCAGTACTTC	CSVVWGAGGETQYF
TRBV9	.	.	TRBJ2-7	TGTGCCAGCAGCGCAGACCGTGGCAGGGAAGAGCAGTACTTC	CASSADRGREEQYF
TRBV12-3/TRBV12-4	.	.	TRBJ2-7	TGTGCCAGCAGTCCCCGCGCCGGCTACGAGCAGTACTTC	CASSPRAGYEQYF
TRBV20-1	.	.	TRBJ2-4	TGCAGTGCTATCCCTGACTTAGCCAAAAACATTCAGTACTTC	CSAIPDLAKNIQYF
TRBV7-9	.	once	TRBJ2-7	TGTGCCAGCAGCTTAGAAGGGACAAGGTACTTC	CASSLEGTRYF
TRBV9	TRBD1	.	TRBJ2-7	TGTGCCAGCAGCGTAGGAGGTTGGGACAGGGTTCACGAGCAGTACTTC	CASSVGGWDRVHEQYF
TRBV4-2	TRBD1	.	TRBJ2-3	TGTGCCAGCAGCCCCGGACAGGTCGTGGCCCCAGATACGCAGTATTTT	CASSPGQVVAPDTQYF
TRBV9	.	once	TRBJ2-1	TGTGCCAGCAGCGTAGTTGTCTCCGGTGAGCAGTTCTTC	CASSVVVSGEQFF
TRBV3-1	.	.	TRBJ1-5	TGTGCCAGCAGCCAAGATTCTAGGCAGCCCCAGCATTTT	CASSQDSRQPQHF
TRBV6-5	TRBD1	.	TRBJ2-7	TGTGCCAGCAGTTACTCAGGGACAGGGGTCTACGAGCAGTACTTC	CASSYSGTGVYEQYF
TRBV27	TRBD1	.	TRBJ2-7	TGTGCCAGCAGTTTTACCCCGACAGGGCCCAACGAGCAGTACTTC	CASSFTPTGPNEQYF
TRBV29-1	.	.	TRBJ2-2	TGCAGCGCGGGATGGAGGGAGACCGGGGAGCTGTTTTTT	CSAGWRETGELFF
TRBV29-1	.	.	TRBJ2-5	TGCAGCGGCTACTTTGGAGAGACCCAGTACTTC	CSGYFGETQYF
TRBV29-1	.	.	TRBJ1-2	TGCAGCGTGCAAACCCCAGGGAATGGCTACACCTTC	CSVQTPGNGYTF
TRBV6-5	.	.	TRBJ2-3	TGTGCCAGCAGTTACTCGAGGCAGGTTGGGGATACGCAGTATTTT	CASSYSRQVGDTQYF
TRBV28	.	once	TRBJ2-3	TGTGCCAGCGGTCCGACAGTAGGAACTTCAGATACGCAGTATTTT	CASGPTVGTSDTQYF
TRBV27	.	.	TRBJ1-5	TGTGCCAGCTCGGGACTCCTAAAAGGGCCCCAGCATTTT	CASSGLLKGPQHF
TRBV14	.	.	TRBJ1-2	TGTGCCAGCAGCCAGACTATACAGGGTTACGGAGATGGCTACACCTTC	CASSQTIQGYGDGYTF
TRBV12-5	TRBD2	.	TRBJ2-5	TGTGCTAGTGGTCCTCGGACTAGCGGGGGGGAATCACAAGAGACCCAGTACTTC	CASGPRTSGGESQETQYF